The 30 T cell receptor beta chains below were found in one sample sequenced in a study of shared clonotypes between healthy human individuals. Method: immunoSEQ multiplex PCR; TCRdb's copy keeps in-frame clones and lacks some. The sample includes about 490,000 clones, around 80% seen only once; the top ten take 10% to 15%. Sequenced material: PBMCs. These receptors came from a woman aged 40-49 years in good health. Some clones in this sample may be carry-over from other donors' samples.

This clone came up once. The chain employs TRBV10-3 and TRBJ2-7; 12 positions match TRBD2. The CDR3 length is 14 residues. J lost 6 bases, V lost 5 bases, and 5 bases had no gene match. The germline CDR1 and CDR2 sequences are ENHRY and SYGVKD. CDR3 sequence reads: CAISQLAGGREQYF. CDR3 DNA: TGTGCCATCAGTCAACTAGCGGGGGGCCGCGAGCAGTACTTC.

At least ten counts were recorded for this clone. The rearrangement joins TRBV28 to TRBJ2-7, with TRBD1 matching 7 bases. The V gene's germline CDR1 is MDHEN and CDR2 SYDVKM. The J segment lost 6 bases and the V segment lost 1 base, leaving 9 bases of the junction unmatched. This CDR3 contains 15 residues. As DNA, the CDR3 is TGTGCCAGCAGTTTATTATGGCAGGGGGTGGTCGAGCAGTACTTC. It codes for CASSLLWQGVVEQYF.

This chain uses TRBV4-3 with TRBJ2-7, with D maybe TRBD2 (6 bases). CDR1 is LGHNA and CDR2 is YSLEER in the germline V gene. The CDR3 length is 15 residues. V lost 1 base and J lost 4, with 14 bases in between. The CDR3: CASSQAFGLAYEQYF. DNA of the CDR3: TGCGCCAGCAGCCAAGCTTTCGGCCTAGCGTACGAGCAGTACTTC.

This clone was counted a single time. V and J are TRBV7-9 and TRBJ2-1; D ambiguous. Per germline, CDR1 SEHNR and CDR2 FQNEAQ (reference sequence). This CDR3 is built from 13 residues. The ends were cut back, 5 bases at V and 6 bases at J, with 11 bases in the middle. CDR3 DNA sequence: TGTGCCAGCAGCCTCGGGCTGGCCAATGAGCAGTTCTTC. It codes for CASSLGLANEQFF. Using reference TRBV7-9 and TRBJ2-1 for the parts outside the CDR3, the full variable domain is DTGVSQNPRHKITKRGQNVTFRCDPISEHNRLYWYRQTLGQGPEFLTYFQNEAQLEKSRLLSDRFSAERPKGSFSTLEIQRTEQGDSAMYLCASSLGLANEQFFGPGTRLTVL.

Concerning this clone itself: This likely came from a read error, as a far larger clone is one base away. The chain employs TRBV2 and TRBJ2-3, with D possibly matching TRBD2 (6 bases). The V and J ends lost 2 bases and 8 bases respectively, with 20 bases between them. This CDR3 has 16 residues. The germline V gene has CDR1 SNHLY and CDR2 FYNNEI. The CDR3 loop is CASSERASQQGGTQYF. CDR3 nucleotides: TGTGCCAGCAGTGAAAGGGCTTCCCAGCAGGGAGGTACGCAGTATTTT.

The V and J genes are TRBV21-1 and TRBJ2-7. TRBV21-1 is a pseudogene locus. The CDR3 covers 14 residues. The CDR3 coding sequence is TGTGCCAGCAGCAAAGGGCAGGAGACCTACGAGCAGTACTTC. This sequence encodes CASSKGQETYEQYF.

The CDR3 sequence is CASSSDLGRQYF. CDR3 in DNA: TGTGCCAGCAGCTCGGACCTGGGACGGCAGTATTTT. This rearrangement joins TRBV7-6 to TRBJ2-3; D is perhaps TRBD1 or TRBD2 (5 bases each). Per the germline V gene, CDR1 is SGHVS and CDR2 is FNYEAQ. The CDR3 contains 12 residues. With 4 bases removed from V and 11 bases from J, the gap between germline ends came to 13 bases.

The chain joins TRBV5-1 to TRBJ1-2, with TRBD1 matching over 8 bases. The CDR3 covers 13 residues. CDR1 is SGHRS and CDR2 is YFSETQ in the germline V gene. Trimming removed 4 bases from V and 3 bases from J; junction bases left unmatched: 2. CDR3 protein: CASSVDRDYGYTF. The DNA for the CDR3 is TGCGCCAGCAGCGTGGACAGGGACTATGGCTACACCTTC.

The chain links TRBV27 to TRBJ2-1; either TRBD1 or TRBD2 may supply D (6 bases each). Germline values: CDR1 MNHEY, CDR2 SMNVEV (reference sequence). The ends were cut back, 7 bases at V and 10 bases at J, with 20 bases in the middle. This CDR3 is 14 amino acids long. CDR3 nucleotide sequence: TGTGCCAGCATTCTCACTCTCGGGGGACAAGAGCAGTTCTTC. Translating gives CASILTLGGQEQFF.

A note on this clone: The germline gene is not matched at one end of the junction; a read error may be the cause. The chain joins TRBV18 to TRBJ1-4, with 9 bases lining up with TRBD1. Germline V gene lookup returns CDR1 KGHSH and CDR2 LQKENI. The length of the CDR3 is 17 residues. CDR3 loop: CASSSPQNRGHDEKLFF. For the CDR3, the DNA is TGTGCCAGCTCATCACCCCAAAACAGGGGGCATGATGAAAAACTGTTTTTT.

The chain joins TRBV6-5 to TRBJ2-3; tentatively, D is TRBD2 (5 bases). Per the germline V gene, CDR1 is MNHEY and CDR2 is SVGAGI. CDR3 length equals 14 residues. The V and J ends lost 7 bases and 0 bases respectively, with 11 bases between them. The CDR3, as DNA: TGTGCCAGCACGATCGGGAAAAGCACAGATACGCAGTATTTT. Protein product: CASTIGKSTDTQYF.

This clone was seen many times. V and J are TRBV2 and TRBJ1-2; TRBD1 aligns across 9 bases. V was pared by 6 bases and J by 7 bases, with 3 bases of the junction left unmatched. The CDR3 loop spans 12 amino acids. The V gene's germline CDR1 is SNHLY and CDR2 FYNNEI. CDR3 DNA: TGTGCCAGCAGGGGGACAGGGTCTGGCTACACCTTC. It codes for CASRGTGSGYTF.

Many counts were recorded for this clone. This chain uses TRBV7-3 with TRBJ2-2; D uncertain. V was pared by 2 bases and J by 3 bases, with 7 bases between. The CDR3 contains 14 residues. Germline CDR1 is SGHTA and CDR2 is FQGTGA. CDR3 coding DNA: TGTGCCAGCAGCTTACCTAGGCACACCGGGGAGCTGTTTTTT. Translated: CASSLPRHTGELFF.

The chain joins TRBV4-2 to TRBJ2-1; D remains unclear. The V gene's germline CDR1 is LGHNA and CDR2 YNFKEQ. The CDR3 consists of 12 residues. The V gene lost 0 bases and the J gene lost 9 bases, with 6 bases spanning the gap. CDR3: CASSQEVSEQFF. DNA for the CDR3: TGTGCCAGCAGCCAAGAAGTATCTGAGCAGTTCTTC.

The CDR3 nucleotides are TGCGCCAGCAGCGGACAGCCCACCGGGGAGCTGTTTTTT. Translating gives CASSGQPTGELFF. This chain joins TRBV10-2 and TRBJ2-2; tentative D call: TRBD1 (6 bases). The CDR3 totals 13 residues. From germline, CDR1 is WSHSY and CDR2 SAAADI. Trimming cost V 6 bases and J 4 bases, with 9 bases left between them.

The CDR3 sequence is CASSVAGVAVYNEQFF. CDR3 bases: TGTGCCAGCAGCGTAGCGGGGGTAGCGGTTTACAATGAGCAGTTCTTC. The J gene is TRBJ2-1, the V gene TRBV9; tentative D call: TRBD2 (6 bases). The CDR3 contains 16 residues. V lost 0 bases, J lost 4 bases, and 14 bases lay in between. CDR1 is SGDLS and CDR2 is YYNGEE in the germline V gene.

V gene TRBV16 combines with J gene TRBJ2-3; D is perhaps TRBD2 (5 bases). The CDR3 consists of 13 residues. CDR1 and CDR2 (germline): KGHSY, FQNENV. Trimming took 6 bases from V and 0 from J, leaving 7 bases between them. The CDR3 region has the DNA TGTGCCAGCAGGAGGGCAAGCACAGATACGCAGTATTTT. Protein: CASRRASTDTQYF. Combining the CDR3 with reference TRBV16 and TRBJ2-3 gives the whole variable domain GEEVAQTPKHLVRGEGQKAKLYCAPIKGHSYVFWYQQVLKNEFKFLISFQNENVFDETGMPKERFSAKCLPNSPCSLEIQATKLEDSAVYFCASRRASTDTQYFGPGTRLTVL.

This clone occurred once. The same CDR3 can be traced to other DNA sequences in this sample. The chain carries TRBV6-5 and TRBJ1-3; D remains unclear. The germline gives CDR1 MNHEY, CDR2 SVGAGI. The V gene lost 6 bases and the J gene lost 0 bases, with 12 bases spanning the gap. This CDR3 is 15 amino acids long. CDR3 nucleotide sequence: TGTGCCAGCAGCAGAAGCCGGGACTCTGGAAACACCATATATTTT. This translates into CASSRSRDSGNTIYF.

J is TRBJ2-7 and V is TRBV27, with TRBD1 identical over 8 bases. Germline-derived CDR1 and CDR2 are MNHEY and SMNVEV (reference sequence). With V trimmed by 7 bases and J by 2 bases, 7 bases remained unmatched. CDR3 length equals 14 residues. CDR3 protein: CASNQRDRPYEQYF. The CDR3, as DNA: TGTGCCAGCAATCAAAGGGACAGGCCCTACGAGCAGTACTTC.

The chain has TRBV28 and TRBJ2-1, with 14 bases matching TRBD2. The CDR3 contains 20 residues. Germline V CDR1 and CDR2: MDHEN, SYDVKM. J gave up 0 bases and V 3 bases, and 10 bases lay outside the gene matches. The CDR3 region is CASSFNFGTSGGNSYNEQFF. The DNA of the CDR3 is TGTGCCAGCAGTTTCAATTTTGGGACTAGCGGGGGCAACTCCTACAATGAGCAGTTCTTC.

The chain employs TRBV6-5 and TRBJ2-5; D is possibly TRBD1 (6 bases). V lost 2 bases to trimming and J lost 3 bases, with 7 bases between them. The CDR3 is 13 amino acids. Germline CDR1 and CDR2: MNHEY and SVGAGI. The CDR3, as DNA: TGTGCCAGCAGTTACGGGGGCAAAGAGACCCAGTACTTC. Amino acid sequence: CASSYGGKETQYF.

The chain combines TRBV5-1 with TRBJ2-5; D perhaps matches TRBD1 (6 bases). Germline CDR1 reads SGHRS; CDR2 reads YFSETQ. Trimming left V 5 bases short and J 0 bases short, with 11 bases between. CDR3 length equals 14 residues. CDR3 sequence reads: CASSPGQYQETQYF. For the CDR3, the DNA is TGCGCCAGCAGTCCTGGACAGTACCAAGAGACCCAGTACTTC.

This clone was seen once. The sample has other DNA sequences that encode this CDR3 too. The chain joins TRBV5-1 to TRBJ2-5, with 8 bases aligning to TRBD1. Germline values: CDR1 SGHRS, CDR2 YFSETQ. The CDR3 extends over 14 amino acids. With V trimmed by 4 bases and J by 2 bases, 4 bases remained unmatched. CDR3 in amino acids: CASSRGTGQETQYF. The CDR3, as DNA: TGCGCCAGCAGCCGCGGGACAGGACAAGAGACCCAGTACTTC.

This rearrangement joins TRBV5-5 to TRBJ1-2; the D gene is possibly TRBD1 (6 bases). The CDR3 is made up of 15 amino acids. Germline assignment: CDR1 SGHKS and CDR2 YYEKEE (reference sequence). The V end lost 4 bases, the J end lost 2 bases, and 15 bases lay between the germline ends. CDR3 sequence reads: CASSPSQGTNYGYTF. DNA for the CDR3: TGTGCCAGCAGCCCGTCGCAGGGGACCAACTATGGCTACACCTTC.

The chain is built from TRBV18 and TRBJ1-4, with D uncertain. V gave up 2 bases and J gave up 0 bases, with 10 bases separating them. The CDR3 has 16 amino acids. CDR1 is KGHSH, CDR2 LQKENI, per germline. In nucleotides, the CDR3 is TGTGCCAGCTCACCAGGACCTCCGGCAACTAATGAAAAACTGTTTTTT. Its protein product is CASSPGPPATNEKLFF.

The chain joins TRBV21-1 to TRBJ1-2. TRBV21-1 is shown as a pseudogene. The CDR3 has 14 amino acids. The CDR3 region is CASERKGINYGYTF. In DNA, the CDR3 is TGTGCCAGCGAGCGGAAGGGGATTAACTATGGCTACACCTTC.

This clone was seen a handful of times. V usage is TRBV7-2 and J usage is TRBJ1-4; 8 bases are a match to TRBD1. CDR3 size: 15 residues. Germline V CDR1 and CDR2: SGHTA, FQGNSA. V shed 5 bases and J 8 bases; nucleotides not matched to a gene: 10. The chain's CDR3 is CASSPRSGQGEKLFF. Written as DNA, the CDR3 is TGTGCCAGCAGCCCCAGATCCGGACAGGGCGAAAAACTGTTTTTT.

This clone was counted once. The V call is TRBV27, the J call TRBJ2-1; 10 bases are a match to TRBD2. J lost 11 bases, V lost 3 bases, and 7 bases had no gene match. The germline CDR1 and CDR2 sequences are MNHEY and SMNVEV (reference sequence). The CDR3 has 14 amino acids. Written as DNA, the CDR3 is TGTGCCAGCAGTTTTGAAGGGACTAGCGATAAGCAGTTCTTC. It encodes CASSFEGTSDKQFF.

The V call is TRBV7-6, the J call TRBJ1-2; no clear D gene. The CDR3 runs 14 residues. The V gene lost 1 base and the J gene lost 4 bases, with 10 bases spanning the gap. From germline, CDR1 is SGHVS and CDR2 FNYEAQ. CDR3 sequence: CASSLDPGSYGYTF. CDR3 nucleotides: TGTGCCAGCAGCTTAGACCCCGGGTCCTATGGCTACACCTTC.

The chain combines TRBV7-2 with TRBJ2-7, with TRBD2 matching over 11 bases. Germline-derived CDR1 and CDR2 are SGHTA and FQGNSA. This CDR3 region has 16 residues. V trimming: 1 base; J trimming: 6 bases; junction bases outside the gene matches: 8. The CDR3 DNA reads TGTGCCAGCAGCTTAGTAGGCTTAGCGGGAGGGGGCGAGCAGTACTTC. Encoded protein: CASSLVGLAGGGEQYF.